In this sample, the clone carrying this T cell receptor (beta chain) turned up many times. The antigen is not known. These data belong to a study of CD8 T cells in ankylosing spondylitis. Findings and caveats of the study: Disease-linked clones reportedly showed significant enrichment in matched ankylosing spondylitis synovial fluid. Fewer than 10 highly homologous variants formed a TCR beta motif that appeared characteristic of ankylosing spondylitis blood. As for the disease-linked clones, they showed a CD8+ phenotype and occurred at relatively low frequencies in peripheral blood.

Looked up from germline, CDR1 is MNHNY and CDR2 is SVGAGI (reference sequence). The CDR3 is 13 amino acids. V gave up 4 bases and J gave up 7 bases; unmatched junction bases: 4. Generation of TCR beta libraries employed quantitative 5'-RACE incorporating molecular barcodes. TCRdb recomputed calls from the 5' RACE reads with MiXCR, one row per CDR3 protein. The sample lists 500,000 to 650,000 distinct CDR3 sequences, roughly 5.3% occurring once. The chain carries TRBV6-6 and TRBJ2-1; 7 nucleotides agree with TRBD1. What was sequenced was blood, either unsorted or a sorted T cell fraction (not recorded which). This clonotype was obtained from a male donor with ankylosing spondylitis. DNA for the CDR3: TGTGCCAGCAGTTGGGACAGTGGGAATGAGCAGTTCTTC. It is translated as CASSWDSGNEQFF.